These 25 T cell receptor beta chains share one sample of origin, sequenced in a study of cytomegalovirus exposure and HLA in healthy donors. Primers for the PCR totalled 60 Vbeta and 13 Jbeta. The protocol was immunoSEQ multiplex PCR, while the TCRdb copy is restricted to in-frame clones and leaves out a portion. The sample shows 95,000 to 150,000 clones, over 65% of them seen only once. Specimen: PBMCs. The receptors derive from a woman aged 25 to 39 in good health and CMV-seropositive.

The chain has TRBV6-1 and TRBJ1-1; no firm D call. Between the trimmed V and J ends, which lost 4 bases and 0 bases, there was a span of 12 bases. The CDR3 consists of 15 residues. Germline V gene lookup returns CDR1 MNHNS and CDR2 SASEGT. CDR3 residues: CASSVRPGMNTEAFF. In DNA, the CDR3 is TGTGCCAGCAGTGTGCGGCCCGGGATGAACACTGAAGCTTTCTTT.

The chain is built from TRBV15 and TRBJ1-1, with D tentatively TRBD1 (6 bases). This CDR3 contains 15 residues. Trimming pared 0 bases from V and 1 base from J, leaving 9 bases between. CDR1 and CDR2 from the germline V gene are LNHNV and YYDKDF (reference sequence). The CDR3 nucleotides read TGTGCCACCAGCAGAGATTCAGGGGCGAACACTGAAGCTTTCTTT. Amino acids: CATSRDSGANTEAFF.

The chain recombines TRBV4-3 with TRBJ1-2, with D tentatively TRBD1 (6 bases). CDR1 is LGHNA and CDR2 is YSLEER in the germline V gene. The length of the CDR3 is 16 residues. The ends were cut back, 0 bases at V and 0 bases at J, with 11 bases in the middle. In DNA, the CDR3 is TGCGCCAGCAGCCAAGATCTTAGGGGGACTAACTATGGCTACACCTTC. As protein: CASSQDLRGTNYGYTF.

CDR3 sequence: CASSLGGTYNEQFF. Written as DNA, the CDR3 is TGTGCCAGCAGCTTGGGCGGGACCTACAATGAGCAGTTCTTC. V and J are TRBV7-2 and TRBJ2-1; maybe TRBD2 (6 bases). The ends were cut back, 3 bases at V and 2 bases at J, with 8 bases in the middle. The CDR3 is made up of 14 amino acids. Germline lookup yields CDR1 SGHTA and CDR2 FQGNSA.

The genes are TRBV7-9 and TRBJ1-1; D call uncertain. Per the germline V gene, CDR1 is SEHNR and CDR2 is FQNEAQ (reference sequence). This CDR3 region has 16 residues. Trimming took off 6 bases at V and 6 bases at J, with 23 bases between the two ends. The CDR3 DNA sequence: TGTGCCAGCAGTCTAAGACATGGGCAGACCCTTCCTGAAGCTTTCTTT. Encoded protein: CASSLRHGQTLPEAFF.

The V call is TRBV29-1, the J call TRBJ1-3; D gene ambiguous. Germline V CDR1 and CDR2: SQVTM, ANQGSEA. Trimming left V 0 bases short and J 6 bases short, with 6 bases between. This CDR3 spans 12 amino acids. CDR3 region: CSVEDPPNTIYF. CDR3 nucleotides: TGCAGCGTTGAAGATCCTCCAAACACCATATATTTT.

This chain uses TRBV27 with TRBJ1-1, with 8 bases that match TRBD1. The CDR3 totals 16 residues. Looked up from germline, CDR1 is MNHEY and CDR2 is SMNVEV (reference sequence). With 3 bases clipped from V and 5 bases from J, the junction kept 11 bases outside the gene matches. The CDR3 DNA sequence: TGTGCCAGCAGTTTTCAGGGGGCGCCCGGTTGGACTGAAGCTTTCTTT. Translated: CASSFQGAPGWTEAFF.

V gene TRBV27 combines with J gene TRBJ1-6; D ambiguous. V gave up 6 bases and J gave up 4 bases, with 16 bases separating them. Germline values: CDR1 MNHEY, CDR2 SMNVEV (reference sequence). This CDR3 comprises 16 residues. The CDR3 DNA reads as TGTGCCAGCAGCCCCCTGGAGGGAAAATATAATTCACCCCTCCACTTT. It is translated as CASSPLEGKYNSPLHF.

The chain links TRBV7-9 to TRBJ1-2; 7 positions agree with TRBD1. The V gene end was trimmed by 5 bases and the J gene end by 7 bases; junction bases not matched to a gene: 10. Germline CDR1 and CDR2: SEHNR and FQNEAQ (reference sequence). The CDR3 covers 14 residues. CDR3 in amino acids: CASSVPGGLAGYTF. The CDR3 DNA is TGTGCCAGCAGCGTACCAGGGGGGTTAGCTGGCTACACCTTC.

The chain is built from TRBV19 and TRBJ1-2, with 7 bases identical to TRBD1. The ends lost 5 bases at V and 5 bases at J; junction bases unmatched: 11. The CDR3 totals 15 residues. Germline V gene lookup returns CDR1 LNHDA and CDR2 SQIVND (reference sequence). This CDR3 is CASSPGQSGAYGYTF. CDR3 bases: TGTGCCAGTAGTCCGGGACAGTCTGGGGCGTATGGCTACACCTTC.

J is TRBJ2-3 and V is TRBV5-4; 7 positions agree with TRBD2. This CDR3 is 15 amino acids long. CDR1 SGHNT and CDR2 YYREEE come from the germline V gene (reference sequence). The V gene end was trimmed by 2 bases and the J gene end by 2 bases; junction bases not matched to a gene: 5. The CDR3 coding sequence is TGTGCCAGCAGCTTAGGGACTATCATCACAGATACGCAGTATTTT. It translates to CASSLGTIITDTQYF.

The J gene is TRBJ2-5, the V gene TRBV5-4, with 15 bases that match TRBD2. In germline, CDR1 is SGHNT, CDR2 YYREEE (reference sequence). The CDR3 has 16 amino acids. Trimming at V came to 4 bases and at J to 4 bases, leaving 5 bases not matched to a gene. The DNA for the CDR3 is TGTGCCAGCAGCCCACGGACTAGCGGGGGGGTAGAGACCCAGTACTTC. As protein: CASSPRTSGGVETQYF.

The rearrangement uses TRBV19 and TRBJ1-6, with no clear D. V lost 5 bases, J lost 9 bases, and 17 bases lay in between. This CDR3 is built from 15 residues. Germline lookup yields CDR1 LNHDA and CDR2 SQIVND (reference sequence). Here the CDR3 reads CASSPDGGWGSPLHF. DNA of the CDR3: TGTGCCAGTAGTCCGGACGGAGGGTGGGGTTCACCCCTCCACTTT.

The table lists this clone with a count of one. The V call is TRBV20-1, the J call TRBJ2-1; a weak D match, TRBD2 (6 bases). The germline V gene has CDR1 DFQATT and CDR2 SNEGSKA (reference sequence). This CDR3 is 11 amino acids long. The V gene lost 5 bases and the J gene lost 10 bases, with 12 bases spanning the gap. This chain's CDR3 is CSAYGGTEQFF. In nucleotides, the CDR3 is TGCAGTGCTTACGGAGGGACCGAGCAGTTCTTC.

The V call is TRBV5-4, the J call TRBJ2-1; D gene unclear. The CDR3 has 15 amino acids. V shed 1 base and J shed 4 bases, with 12 bases lying between them. Germline V gene sequence: CDR1 SGHNT, CDR2 YYREEE (reference sequence). CDR3 bases: TGTGCCAGCAGCTTGATGGCGGCCCAATACAATGAGCAGTTCTTC. Its protein product is CASSLMAAQYNEQFF.

V usage is TRBV29-1 and J usage is TRBJ2-7; possibly TRBD2 for D (6 bases). CDR1 and CDR2 (germline): SQVTM, ANQGSEA. V shed 0 bases and J shed 4 bases, with 16 bases lying between them. The length of the CDR3 is 15 residues. The CDR3 bases are TGCAGCGTTGAAGATCAGGGCGGGGCCGAGTACGAGCAGTACTTC. Translated: CSVEDQGGAEYEQYF.

As to this clone: A junction end diverges from the germline sequence, so it may reflect a read error. This chain uses TRBV5-1 with TRBJ2-5, with 7 bases matching TRBD2. The germline gives CDR1 SGHRS, CDR2 YFSETQ. The CDR3 runs 14 residues. Written as DNA, the CDR3 is TGCGCCAGCACGACCCCCGGACTAGGAGAGATCCAGTACTTC. Translating gives CASTTPGLGEIQYF. Supplemented by reference TRBV5-1 and TRBJ2-5, the full variable domain reads KAGVTQTPRYLIKTRGQQVTLSCSPISGHRSVSWYQQTPGQGLQFLFEYFSETQRNKGNFPGRFSGRQFSNSRSEMNVSTLELGDSALYLCASTTPGLGEIQYFGPGTRLLVL.

Only one count was recorded for this clone. This chain connects TRBV7-8 to TRBJ1-4; a possible D gene is TRBD1 (6 bases). The V gene's germline CDR1 is SGHVS and CDR2 FQNEAQ. This CDR3 has 16 amino acids. The germline V and J ends were trimmed by 5 bases and 4 bases, with 17 bases remaining between them. In nucleotides, the CDR3 is TGTGCCAGCAGCCGAACCGGGACAAGCATTAATGAAAAACTGTTTTTT. This codes for CASSRTGTSINEKLFF.

J is TRBJ2-1 and V is TRBV5-5, with 8 bases that match TRBD2. The CDR3 spans 15 residues. V shed 2 bases and J 4 bases; nucleotides not matched to a gene: 5. Germline values: CDR1 SGHKS, CDR2 YYEKEE (reference sequence). The CDR3 coding sequence is TGTGCCAGCAGCTTAACGGCGGGGGGTTACAATGAGCAGTTCTTC. It encodes CASSLTAGGYNEQFF.

This sequence joins TRBV6-1 and TRBJ2-7, with D maybe TRBD1 (5 bases). The germline V gene encodes CDR1 MNHNS and CDR2 SASEGT. This CDR3 contains 13 residues. V was pared by 3 bases and J by 4 bases, with 10 bases between. The CDR3 loop is CASSEGLWYEQYF. CDR3 sequence (DNA): TGTGCCAGCAGTGAGGGGCTCTGGTACGAGCAGTACTTC.

The chain recombines TRBV29-1 with TRBJ1-2; the D is unclear. This CDR3 comprises 13 residues. Germline-derived CDR1 and CDR2 are SQVTM and ANQGSEA. The V and J ends lost 7 bases and 8 bases respectively, with 20 bases between them. CDR3 DNA sequence: TGCAGCGCCCCCGGGGAGGACGTGAGAGGCTACACCTTC. This sequence encodes CSAPGEDVRGYTF.

This clone showed up just once. This chain uses TRBV13 with TRBJ2-7; the match to TRBD2 covers 9 bases. The CDR3 sequence is 15 residues long. Trimming removed 3 bases from V and 4 bases from J; junction bases left unmatched: 7. CDR1 and CDR2 (germline): PRHDT, FYEKMQ (reference sequence). DNA for the CDR3: TGTGCCAGCAGCTTTAGACTAGCGGAGGAATACGAGCAGTACTTC. Protein: CASSFRLAEEYEQYF. Full variable domain (remainder filled in from reference TRBV13 and TRBJ2-7): AAGVIQSPRHLIKEKRETATLKCYPIPRHDTVYWYQQGPGQDPQFLISFYEKMQSDKGSIPDRFSAQQFSDYHSELNMSSLELGDSALYFCASSFRLAEEYEQYFGPGTRLTVT.

Only one count was recorded for this clone. The chain links TRBV10-3 to TRBJ1-1, with TRBD1 as a possible D gene (6 bases). Germline values: CDR1 ENHRY, CDR2 SYGVKD. The CDR3 sequence is 15 residues long. Between the trimmed V and J ends, which lost 0 bases and 5 bases, there was a span of 13 bases. The CDR3: CAISESIRGGTEAFF. The CDR3 DNA reads as TGTGCCATCAGTGAGTCGATAAGGGGGGGGACTGAAGCTTTCTTT.

This chain uses TRBV4-3 with TRBJ1-1; no firm D call. The V and J ends lost 3 bases and 5 bases respectively, with 19 bases between them. The CDR3 is made up of 16 amino acids. Germline CDR1 LGHNA, CDR2 YSLEER. CDR3: CASSQGRGSPRTEAFF. The CDR3, as DNA: TGCGCCAGCAGCCAGGGCCGAGGGTCACCGAGGACTGAAGCTTTCTTT.

V gene TRBV28 combines with J gene TRBJ2-5; 14 bases are a match to TRBD2. The CDR3 is 15 amino acids. Germline CDR1 MDHEN, CDR2 SYDVKM. After removal of 4 bases from V and 5 bases from J, the junction contained 3 bases not matched to a gene. This chain's CDR3 is CASSSRLAGGETQYF. The DNA for the CDR3 is TGTGCCAGCAGTTCCCGACTAGCGGGGGGGGAGACCCAGTACTTC.